This T cell receptor (beta chain) was identified during a study of T cells in localized non-small cell lung cancer. Study results and limitations: Clonality peaked in uninvolved adjacent lung rather than tumor. Sequencing was restricted to one tumor region; therefore, heterogeneity remains possible.

The table came from immunoSEQ multiplex PCR; TCRdb's copy has only in-frame clones and leaves some out. The sample holds roughly 67,000 clones; around four fifths are singletons and the top ten take around an eighth. The CDR3 sequence is 12 residues long. With 4 bases removed from V and 5 bases from J, the gap between germline ends came to 8 bases. Germline lookup yields CDR1 MNHEY and CDR2 SVGAGI. As to this clone: Its target is unknown. Other DNA sequences of this sample code for an identical CDR3.

The receptor was derived from a female donor over 55 with stage I lung adenocarcinoma. The chain uses TRBV6-5 and TRBJ1-2; D is possibly TRBD1 (5 bases). The material was peripheral blood, obtained before any cancer treatment. CDR3 protein: CASSSGGYGYTF. The CDR3 DNA sequence: TGTGCCAGCAGTTCGGGGGGGTATGGCTACACCTTC.